The rows below give T cell receptor beta chains drawn from one sample of a study of T cells after yellow fever vaccination. TCRdb re-called the 5' RACE reads through MiXCR, storing one row per CDR3 protein. The repertoire includes about 50,000 distinct CDR3 sequences, about 5.6% of them detected once, and roughly 31% sits in the top ten. The starting material was PBMCs, either bulk or a sorted T-cell subset (CD4+, CD8+, memory, or dextramer-sorted; not recorded which), obtained on the day of the yellow fever booster vaccination. All receptors derive from a man between 18 and 29 years old who received the YFV17D yellow fever vaccine. CDR3s include the opening cysteine and the closing phenylalanine or tryptophan. A D gene is named only where the DNA matches it firmly. Size tells how often a clone was seen (once, few, many) or the class of an expanded clone, and some rows leave it out.

size	J	V	D	CDR3	DNA
few	TRBJ2-2	TRBV7-2	NA	CASSLGSRTGELFF	TGTGCCAGCAGCTTAGGGTCTCGCACCGGGGAGCTGTTTTTT
few	TRBJ1-6	TRBV28	NA	CASSPSHQGPLHF	TGTGCCAGCAGTCCCTCTCACCAGGGTCCCCTCCACTTT
many	TRBJ1-2	TRBV20-1	NA	CSARSSFGYTF	TGCAGTGCTAGGAGTTCTTTCGGCTACACCTTC
NA	TRBJ1-1	TRBV14	TRBD1	CASSRRDRGDTEAFF	TGTGCCAGCAGCCGCCGGGACAGGGGGGACACTGAAGCTTTCTTT
many	TRBJ2-2	TRBV5-1	NA	CASRTGGDPWYTGELFF	TGCGCCAGCAGAACGGGGGGCGACCCGTGGTACACCGGGGAGCTGTTTTTT
few	TRBJ2-4	TRBV20-1	NA	CSAPGLAKNIQYF	TGCAGTGCTCCGGGCCTAGCCAAAAACATTCAGTACTTC
few	TRBJ1-1	TRBV7-8	TRBD1	CASSLEGTGGELRTEAFF	TGTGCCAGCAGCTTAGAAGGGACAGGGGGCGAATTGAGAACTGAAGCTTTCTTT
few	TRBJ1-2	TRBV12-3/TRBV12-4	NA	CASSLGTALVGYGYTF	TGTGCCAGCAGTCTCGGGACGGCGCTGGTCGGCTATGGCTACACCTTC
many	TRBJ1-5	TRBV6-1	TRBD1	CASSEEKQGVYQPQHF	TGTGCCAGCAGTGAAGAGAAGCAGGGGGTCTATCAGCCCCAGCATTTT
many	TRBJ2-1	TRBV6-5	NA	CASSAGTREQFF	TGTGCCAGCAGCGCCGGGACGAGAGAGCAGTTCTTC
NA	TRBJ2-5	TRBV7-9	NA	CASSLMDGPLETQYF	TGTGCCAGCAGCTTAATGGACGGGCCCTTGGAGACCCAGTACTTC
many	TRBJ2-1	TRBV29-1	NA	CSVYTPSSYNEQFF	TGCAGCGTTTATACTCCCAGCTCCTACAATGAGCAGTTCTTC
many	TRBJ1-1	TRBV29-1	NA	CSVQRNTEAFF	TGCAGCGTTCAAAGGAACACTGAAGCTTTCTTT
few	TRBJ1-4	TRBV3-1	NA	CASSPRRNEKLFF	TGTGCCAGCAGCCCCCGCCGGAACGAAAAACTGTTTTTT
NA	TRBJ1-1	TRBV12-3/TRBV12-4	TRBD1	CASSLAGGFNTEAFF	TGTGCCAGCAGTTTGGCAGGGGGCTTTAACACTGAAGCTTTCTTT
many	TRBJ2-5	TRBV11-3	NA	CASSFNGETQYF	TGTGCCAGCAGCTTTAATGGGGAGACCCAGTACTTC
NA	TRBJ2-7	TRBV15	NA	CATSRDPNSFYEQYF	TGTGCCACCAGCAGAGATCCTAACAGCTTCTACGAGCAGTACTTC
NA	TRBJ2-3	TRBV19	NA	CASSIVEGDTQYF	TGTGCCAGTAGTATCGTCGAAGGAGATACGCAGTATTTT
few	TRBJ2-2	TRBV5-4	NA	CASSQTGELFF	TGTGCCAGCAGCCAAACCGGGGAGCTGTTTTTT
many	TRBJ2-7	TRBV4-3	TRBD2	CASSRGAGAYEQYF	TGCGCCAGCAGCCGGGGAGCGGGGGCCTACGAGCAGTACTTC
few	TRBJ2-5	TRBV3-1	NA	CATHPGVPYQETQYF	TGTGCCACCCACCCGGGGGTACCCTACCAAGAGACCCAGTACTTC
NA	TRBJ2-7	TRBV14	TRBD2	CASSQLGGIPGEQYF	TGTGCCAGCAGCCAATTGGGGGGGATTCCGGGCGAGCAGTACTTC
NA	TRBJ2-7	TRBV6-5	NA	CASSAMTEGPIEQYF	TGTGCCAGCAGTGCGATGACGGAAGGGCCGATCGAGCAGTACTTC
NA	TRBJ2-3	TRBV9	NA	CASSSSGLAMDTQYF	TGTGCCAGCAGCTCAAGCGGGCTAGCGATGGATACGCAGTATTTT
few	TRBJ1-3	TRBV4-1	NA	CASSHLGEWGSGNTIYF	TGCGCCAGCAGCCATTTGGGGGAATGGGGGTCTGGAAACACCATATATTTT
few	TRBJ2-5	TRBV4-1	TRBD1	CASSDDTGGGETQYF	TGCGCCAGCAGCGACGACACAGGGGGCGGAGAGACCCAGTACTTC
few	TRBJ1-5	TRBV7-2	TRBD1	CASSPQGAKSNQPQHF	TGTGCCAGCAGCCCGCAGGGGGCGAAGAGCAATCAGCCCCAGCATTTT
many	TRBJ2-1	TRBV29-1	NA	CSVERGTPNEQFF	TGCAGCGTTGAAAGAGGGACCCCAAATGAGCAGTTCTTC
many	TRBJ2-1	TRBV15	TRBD2	CATSRDLGRDEQFF	TGTGCCACCAGCAGAGACCTTGGGAGGGATGAGCAGTTCTTC
large	TRBJ2-1	TRBV27	TRBD2	CATGTRGGGRFF	TGTGCCACCGGGACTAGAGGGGGGGGTCGGTTCTTC
NA	TRBJ1-1	TRBV2	NA	CAIRRRPEAFF	TGTGCCATCCGAAGGAGGCCAGAAGCTTTCTTT
many	TRBJ2-7	TRBV7-9	TRBD1	CASGTRDREYEQYF	TGTGCCAGCGGAACCCGGGACAGGGAATACGAGCAGTACTTC
few	TRBJ2-3	TRBV4-1	NA	CASNPYAQTTDTQYF	TGCGCCAGCAACCCCTACGCGCAAACCACAGATACGCAGTATTTT